This T cell receptor (beta chain) is from a study of T-cell memory formation after mild COVID-19. The V gene's germline CDR1 is SGHDT and CDR2 YYEEEE. J was trimmed by 0 bases and V by 1 base; bases with no gene match: 13. The CDR3 totals 19 residues. This clonotype came up many times. The antigen remains unidentified. The study, taken as a whole, reports: Cross-reactive memory seemingly joined, as some responding clones were found in pre-infection memory.

From 5'RACE with constant-segment primers came TCR alpha and TCR beta cDNA libraries that carried sample barcodes and UMIs. A single record per CDR3 protein comes from TCRdb applying MiXCR to the 5' RACE reads. The sample consists of approximately 35,000 distinct CDR3 sequences, roughly 21% of them appearing once. The origin of this receptor is an adult who had mild COVID-19 (a few samples of this study predate the infection). Cell type and time point are not known. Sequencing input: PBMCs or a T cell subset sorted from them (not recorded which). This chain connects TRBV5-6 to TRBJ1-3; 7 bases align to TRBD1. In DNA form, the CDR3 reads TGTGCCAGCAGCTTGTTTTCCCGCCGGGACAGACACTCTGGAAACACCATATATTTT. It is translated as CASSLFSRRDRHSGNTIYF.